The clone carrying this T cell receptor (beta chain) appeared a single time. This sample stems from a study of chemoradiotherapy in HPV16-positive cancers. The V end was cut by 2 bases, the J end by 0 bases, with 9 bases between. CDR1 and CDR2 (germline): PRHDT, FYEKMQ (reference sequence). The CDR3 is made up of 15 amino acids. The table came from immunoSEQ multiplex PCR; TCRdb's copy has only in-frame clones and leaves some out. Counted here are about 12,000 clones, roughly 81% occurring once; the ten biggest clones make up 0.9% to 0.95%. This clonotype was obtained from a human donor with HPV-associated anogenital cancer. The V and J genes are TRBV13 and TRBJ2-3, with D perhaps given as TRBD1 or TRBD2 (5 bases each). Sampling took place from a patient who underwent chemoradiotherapy. CDR3 residues: CASSLKGTSTDTQYF. The CDR3 bases are TGTGCCAGCAGCTTAAAGGGGACCAGCACAGATACGCAGTATTTT.